The source of this T cell receptor (beta chain) is a study of graft-versus-host responses after intestinal transplantation. Some clones are missing from TCRdb's copy, which holds only in-frame ones; the method was immunoSEQ multiplex PCR. The data contain roughly 99,000 clones, around 88% of them seen just once; the ten biggest clones take up 1.4%. This CDR3 has 16 amino acids. Germline lookup yields CDR1 MNHEY and CDR2 SVGAGI. The junction had 3 bases not matched to a gene; V was cut back by 2 bases and J by 1 base. Sequenced here: PBMCs, sampled 255 days after intestinal transplant. The J gene is TRBJ2-3, the V gene TRBV6-5, with TRBD1 matching over 10 bases. This TCR derives from a human patient who received an intestinal transplant, so some T cells may come from the graft donor. The chain's CDR3 is CASSYPGQGRTDTQYF. CDR3 in DNA: TGTGCCAGCAGTTACCCGGGACAGGGGCGCACAGATACGCAGTATTTT.